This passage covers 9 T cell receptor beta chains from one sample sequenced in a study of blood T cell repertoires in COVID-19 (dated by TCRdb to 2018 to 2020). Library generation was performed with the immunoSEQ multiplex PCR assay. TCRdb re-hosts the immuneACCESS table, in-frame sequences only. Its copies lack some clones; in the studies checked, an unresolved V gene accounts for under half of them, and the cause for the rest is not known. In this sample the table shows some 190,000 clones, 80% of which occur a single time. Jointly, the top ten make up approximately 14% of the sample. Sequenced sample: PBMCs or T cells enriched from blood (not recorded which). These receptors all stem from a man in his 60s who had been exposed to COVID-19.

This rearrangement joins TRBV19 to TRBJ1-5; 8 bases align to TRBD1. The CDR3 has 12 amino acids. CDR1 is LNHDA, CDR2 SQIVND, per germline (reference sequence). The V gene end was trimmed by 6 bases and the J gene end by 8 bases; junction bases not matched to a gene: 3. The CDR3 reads CASSDRGEPQHF. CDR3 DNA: TGTGCCAGTAGCGACAGGGGAGAGCCCCAGCATTTT.

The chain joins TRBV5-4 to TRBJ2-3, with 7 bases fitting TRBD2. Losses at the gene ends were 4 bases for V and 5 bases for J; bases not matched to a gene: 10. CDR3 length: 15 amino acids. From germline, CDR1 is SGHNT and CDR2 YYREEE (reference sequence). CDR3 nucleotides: TGTGCCAGCAGCGCCGGGACTACCGTTGGAGATACGCAGTATTTT. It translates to CASSAGTTVGDTQYF.

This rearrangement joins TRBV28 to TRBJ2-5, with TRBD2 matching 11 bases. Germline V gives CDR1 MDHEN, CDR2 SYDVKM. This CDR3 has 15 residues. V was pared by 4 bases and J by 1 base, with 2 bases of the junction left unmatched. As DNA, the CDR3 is TGTGCCAGCAGTTCGACTAGCGGGGCCCAAGAGACCCAGTACTTC. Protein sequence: CASSSTSGAQETQYF.

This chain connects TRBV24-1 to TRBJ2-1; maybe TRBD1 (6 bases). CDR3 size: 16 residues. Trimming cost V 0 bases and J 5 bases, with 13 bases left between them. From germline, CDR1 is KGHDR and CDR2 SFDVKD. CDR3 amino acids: CATSDLRGGWDNEQFF. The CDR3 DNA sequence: TGTGCCACCAGTGATTTGCGTGGGGGCTGGGACAATGAGCAGTTCTTC.

DNA of the CDR3: TGTGCCACCAGTGCCCTCGGGGTAGGCTACCATGGGGCCAAAAACATTCAGTACTTC. It specifies CATSALGVGYHGAKNIQYF. The chain is built from TRBV24-1 and TRBJ2-4; tentatively, D is TRBD2 (5 bases). Trimming stripped 5 bases from V and 1 base from J, with 23 bases between. CDR1 is KGHDR and CDR2 is SFDVKD in the germline V gene. The CDR3 is made up of 19 amino acids.

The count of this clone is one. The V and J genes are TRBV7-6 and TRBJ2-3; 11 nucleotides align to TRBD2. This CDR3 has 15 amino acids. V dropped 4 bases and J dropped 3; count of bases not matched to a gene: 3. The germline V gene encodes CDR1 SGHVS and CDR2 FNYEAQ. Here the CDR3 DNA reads TGTGCCAGCAGCTACCGGACTAGCGGGACAGATACGCAGTATTTT. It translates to CASSYRTSGTDTQYF.

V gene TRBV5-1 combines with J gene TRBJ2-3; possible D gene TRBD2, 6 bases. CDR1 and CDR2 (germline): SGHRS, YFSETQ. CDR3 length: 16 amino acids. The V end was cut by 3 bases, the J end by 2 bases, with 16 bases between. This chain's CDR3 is CASSSGGSRNTDTQYF. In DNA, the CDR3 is TGCGCCAGCAGCTCAGGAGGGAGCCGGAACACAGATACGCAGTATTTT.

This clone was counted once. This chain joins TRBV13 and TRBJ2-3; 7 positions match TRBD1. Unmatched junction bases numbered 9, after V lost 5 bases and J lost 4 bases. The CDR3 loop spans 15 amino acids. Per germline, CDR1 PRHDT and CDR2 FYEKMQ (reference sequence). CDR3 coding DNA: TGTGCCAGCAGCCCAAGACAGGGCGCGGCAGATACGCAGTATTTT. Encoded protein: CASSPRQGAADTQYF.

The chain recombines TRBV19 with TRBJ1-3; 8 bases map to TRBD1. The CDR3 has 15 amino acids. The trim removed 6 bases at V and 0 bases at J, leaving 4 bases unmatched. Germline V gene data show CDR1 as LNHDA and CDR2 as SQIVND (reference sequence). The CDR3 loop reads CASRRQGPSGNTIYF. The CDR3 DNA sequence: TGTGCCAGTAGGCGACAGGGGCCCTCTGGAAACACCATATATTTT. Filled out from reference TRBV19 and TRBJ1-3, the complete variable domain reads DGGITQSPKYLFRKEGQNVTLSCEQNLNHDAMYWYRQDPGQGLRLIYYSQIVNDFQKGDIAEGYSVSREKKESFPLTVTSAQKNPTAFYLCASRRQGPSGNTIYFGEGSWLTVV.